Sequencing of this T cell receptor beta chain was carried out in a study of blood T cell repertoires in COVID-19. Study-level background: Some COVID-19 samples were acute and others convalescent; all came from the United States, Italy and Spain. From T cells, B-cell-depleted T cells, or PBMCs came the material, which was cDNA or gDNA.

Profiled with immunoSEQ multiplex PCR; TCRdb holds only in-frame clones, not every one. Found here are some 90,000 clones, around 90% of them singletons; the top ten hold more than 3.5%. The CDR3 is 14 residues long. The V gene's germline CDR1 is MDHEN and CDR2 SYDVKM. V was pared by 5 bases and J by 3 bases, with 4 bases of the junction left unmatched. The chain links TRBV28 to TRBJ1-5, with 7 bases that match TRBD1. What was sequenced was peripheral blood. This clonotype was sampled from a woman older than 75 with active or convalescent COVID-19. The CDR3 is CASSMGQLNQPQHF. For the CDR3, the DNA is TGTGCCAGCAGTATGGGACAGCTCAATCAGCCCCAGCATTTT.